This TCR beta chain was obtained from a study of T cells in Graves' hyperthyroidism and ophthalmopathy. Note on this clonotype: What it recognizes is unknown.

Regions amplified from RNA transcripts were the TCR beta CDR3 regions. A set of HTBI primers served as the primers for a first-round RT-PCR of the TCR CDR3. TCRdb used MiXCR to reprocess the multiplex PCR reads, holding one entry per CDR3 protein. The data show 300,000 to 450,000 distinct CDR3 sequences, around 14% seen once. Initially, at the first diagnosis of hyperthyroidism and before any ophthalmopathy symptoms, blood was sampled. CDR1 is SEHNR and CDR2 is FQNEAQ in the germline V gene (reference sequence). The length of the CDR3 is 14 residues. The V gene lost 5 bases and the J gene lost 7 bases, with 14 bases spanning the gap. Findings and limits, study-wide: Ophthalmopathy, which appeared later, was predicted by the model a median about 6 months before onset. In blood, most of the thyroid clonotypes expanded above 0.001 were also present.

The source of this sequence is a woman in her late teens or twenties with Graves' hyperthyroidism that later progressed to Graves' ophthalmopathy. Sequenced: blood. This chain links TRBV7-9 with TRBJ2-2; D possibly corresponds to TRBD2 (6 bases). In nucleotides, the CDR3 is TGTGCCAGCAGCCCGCCGCGGGGCGTCGGGGAGCTGTTTTTT. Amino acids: CASSPPRGVGELFF.